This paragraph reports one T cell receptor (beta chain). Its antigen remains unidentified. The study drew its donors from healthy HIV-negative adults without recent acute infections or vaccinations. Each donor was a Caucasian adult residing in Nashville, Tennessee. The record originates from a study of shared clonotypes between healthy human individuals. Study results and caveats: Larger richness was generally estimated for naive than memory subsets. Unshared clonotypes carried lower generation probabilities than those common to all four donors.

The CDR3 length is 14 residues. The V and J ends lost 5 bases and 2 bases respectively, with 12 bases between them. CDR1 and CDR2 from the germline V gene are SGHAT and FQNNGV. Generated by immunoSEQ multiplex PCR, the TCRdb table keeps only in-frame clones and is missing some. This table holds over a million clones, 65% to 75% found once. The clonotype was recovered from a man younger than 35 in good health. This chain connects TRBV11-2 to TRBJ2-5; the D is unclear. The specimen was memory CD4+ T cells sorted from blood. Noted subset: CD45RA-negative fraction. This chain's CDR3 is CASSPERRQETQYF. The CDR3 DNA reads TGTGCCAGCAGCCCCGAAAGGAGACAAGAGACCCAGTACTTC.